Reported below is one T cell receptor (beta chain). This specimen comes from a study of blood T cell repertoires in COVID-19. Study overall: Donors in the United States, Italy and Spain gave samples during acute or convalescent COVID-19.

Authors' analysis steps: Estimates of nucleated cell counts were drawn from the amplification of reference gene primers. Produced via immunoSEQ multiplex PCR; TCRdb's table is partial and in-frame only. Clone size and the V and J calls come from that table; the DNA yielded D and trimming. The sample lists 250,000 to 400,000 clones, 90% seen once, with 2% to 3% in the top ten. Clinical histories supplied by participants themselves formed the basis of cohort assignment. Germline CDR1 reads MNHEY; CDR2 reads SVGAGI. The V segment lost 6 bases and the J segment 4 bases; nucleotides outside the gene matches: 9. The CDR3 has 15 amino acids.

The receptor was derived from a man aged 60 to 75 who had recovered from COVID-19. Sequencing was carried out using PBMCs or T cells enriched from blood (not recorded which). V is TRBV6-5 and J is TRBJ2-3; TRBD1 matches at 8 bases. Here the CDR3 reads CASRLTGVSADTQYF. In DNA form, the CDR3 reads TGTGCCAGCAGGTTGACAGGGGTAAGCGCAGATACGCAGTATTTT.